This TCR beta chain was obtained from a study of identical twins. Germline CDR1 reads SGHRS; CDR2 reads YFSETQ. The CDR3 consists of 15 residues. The junction had 10 bases not matched to a gene; V was cut back by 2 bases and J by 5 bases. TCRdb re-analysed the 5' RACE reads in MiXCR, keeping a single row per CDR3 protein. The sample holds 450,000 to 650,000 distinct CDR3 sequences, more than 9% seen once. The sample was also linked to a second study, of yellow fever vaccine responses in identical twins.

The TCR sequence derives from a woman aged 18-30 years in good health. J is TRBJ2-7 and V is TRBV5-1; 7 bases fit TRBD1. Sequencing was done on a sample of PBMCs. CDR3 sequence reads: CASSLAGGYWDEQYF. In DNA form, the CDR3 reads TGCGCCAGCAGCTTAGCAGGGGGTTATTGGGACGAGCAGTACTTC.